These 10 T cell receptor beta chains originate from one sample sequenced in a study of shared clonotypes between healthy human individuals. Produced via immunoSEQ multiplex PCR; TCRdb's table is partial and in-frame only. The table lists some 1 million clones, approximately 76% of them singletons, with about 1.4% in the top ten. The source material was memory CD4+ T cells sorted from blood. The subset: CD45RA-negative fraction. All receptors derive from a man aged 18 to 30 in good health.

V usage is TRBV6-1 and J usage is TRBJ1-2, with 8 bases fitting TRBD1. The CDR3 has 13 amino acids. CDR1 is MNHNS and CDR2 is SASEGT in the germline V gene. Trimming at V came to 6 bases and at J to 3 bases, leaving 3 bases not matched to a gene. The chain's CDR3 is CASSIQGDYGYTF. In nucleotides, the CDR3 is TGTGCCAGCAGCATACAGGGGGACTATGGCTACACCTTC.

The CDR3 loop reads CAISSGDGYGYTF. Here the CDR3 DNA reads TGTGCCATCAGTTCGGGAGATGGGTATGGCTACACCTTC. The V gene is TRBV10-3, the J gene TRBJ1-2; D is unresolved. Between the trimmed V and J ends, which lost 5 bases and 5 bases, there was a span of 12 bases. In germline, CDR1 is ENHRY, CDR2 SYGVKD. The CDR3 runs to 13 residues.

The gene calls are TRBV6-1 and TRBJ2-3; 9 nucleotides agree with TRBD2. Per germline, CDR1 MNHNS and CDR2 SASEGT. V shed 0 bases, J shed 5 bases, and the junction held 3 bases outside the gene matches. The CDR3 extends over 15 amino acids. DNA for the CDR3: TGTGCCAGCAGTGAAGCCGGCGGGGGGGGAGATACGCAGTATTTT. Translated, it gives CASSEAGGGGDTQYF.

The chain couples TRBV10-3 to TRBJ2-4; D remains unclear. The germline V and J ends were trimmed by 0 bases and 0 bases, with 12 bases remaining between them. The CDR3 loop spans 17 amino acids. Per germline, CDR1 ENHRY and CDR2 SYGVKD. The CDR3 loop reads CAISESGNTLAKNIQYF. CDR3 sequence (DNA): TGTGCCATCAGTGAGTCGGGTAATACACTAGCCAAAAACATTCAGTACTTC.

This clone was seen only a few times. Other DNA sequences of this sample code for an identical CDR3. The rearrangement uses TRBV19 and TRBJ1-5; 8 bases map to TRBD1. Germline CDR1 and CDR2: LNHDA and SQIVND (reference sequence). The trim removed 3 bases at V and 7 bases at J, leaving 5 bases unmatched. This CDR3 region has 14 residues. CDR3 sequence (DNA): TGTGCCAGTAGTATCGGACAGGGAGGACAGCCCCAGCATTTT. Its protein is CASSIGQGGQPQHF.

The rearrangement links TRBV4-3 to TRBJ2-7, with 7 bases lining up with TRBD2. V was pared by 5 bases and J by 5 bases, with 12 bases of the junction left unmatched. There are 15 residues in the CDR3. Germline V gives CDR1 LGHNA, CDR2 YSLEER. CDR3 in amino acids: CASSSRLAGVDEQYF. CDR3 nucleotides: TGCGCCAGCAGCTCCAGACTAGCCGGCGTAGACGAGCAGTACTTC.

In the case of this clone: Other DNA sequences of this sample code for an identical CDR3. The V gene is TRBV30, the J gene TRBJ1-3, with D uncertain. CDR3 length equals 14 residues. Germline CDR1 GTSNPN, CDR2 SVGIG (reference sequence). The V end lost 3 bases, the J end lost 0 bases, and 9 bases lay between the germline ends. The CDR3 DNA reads TGTGCCTGGAGCCCGGGGAACTCTGGAAACACCATATATTTT. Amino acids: CAWSPGNSGNTIYF.

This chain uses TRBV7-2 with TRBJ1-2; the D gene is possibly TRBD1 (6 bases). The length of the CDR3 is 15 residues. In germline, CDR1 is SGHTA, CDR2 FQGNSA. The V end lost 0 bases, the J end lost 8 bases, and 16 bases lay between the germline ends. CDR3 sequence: CASSLAGGQGNGYTF. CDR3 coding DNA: TGTGCCAGCAGCTTAGCGGGGGGCCAGGGTAACGGCTACACCTTC.

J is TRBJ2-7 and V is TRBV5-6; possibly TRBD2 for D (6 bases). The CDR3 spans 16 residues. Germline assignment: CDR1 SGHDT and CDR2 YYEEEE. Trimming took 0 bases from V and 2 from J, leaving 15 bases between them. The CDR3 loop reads CASSLVAGSGPYEQYF. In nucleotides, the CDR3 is TGTGCCAGCAGCTTGGTCGCCGGGAGCGGGCCCTACGAGCAGTACTTC.

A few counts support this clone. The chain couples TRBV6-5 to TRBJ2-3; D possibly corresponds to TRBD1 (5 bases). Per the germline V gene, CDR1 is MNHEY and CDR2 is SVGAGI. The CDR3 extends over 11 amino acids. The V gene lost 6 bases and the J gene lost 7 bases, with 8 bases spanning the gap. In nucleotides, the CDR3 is TGTGCCAGCAGAGGGGCTAATACGCAGTATTTT. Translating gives CASRGANTQYF.